This T cell receptor (beta chain) was sequenced during a study of PD-1 blockade in classical Hodgkin lymphoma. General study findings and limits: By C4D1, CD4+ diversity increased significantly, especially in complete responders. Newly diagnosed patients reportedly had lower baseline TCR diversity than healthy donors.

This CDR3 contains 16 residues. Germline V gene data show CDR1 as SEHNR and CDR2 as FQNEAQ (reference sequence). V lost 1 base, J lost 6 bases, and 8 bases stayed unmatched. There was relapse after autologous stem cell transplantation in every patient, and there was variation in brentuximab vedotin exposure. Repertoires were generated with immunoSEQ multiplex PCR, while TCRdb's copy carries only in-frame clones and drops some. The profile covers some 28,000 clones, with approximately 82% appearing a single time and under 25% taken by the ten largest. Notes on this clone: Its matching antigen is unknown.

The source material was peripheral blood mononuclear cells (PBMCs), sampled before the second cycle of nivolumab. V and J are TRBV7-9 and TRBJ1-2, with 10 bases aligning to TRBD1. This receptor was obtained from a human donor with classical Hodgkin lymphoma. CDR3 sequence: CASSLVSTGGAHGYTF. As DNA, the CDR3 is TGTGCCAGCAGCTTAGTATCGACAGGGGGCGCACATGGCTACACCTTC.